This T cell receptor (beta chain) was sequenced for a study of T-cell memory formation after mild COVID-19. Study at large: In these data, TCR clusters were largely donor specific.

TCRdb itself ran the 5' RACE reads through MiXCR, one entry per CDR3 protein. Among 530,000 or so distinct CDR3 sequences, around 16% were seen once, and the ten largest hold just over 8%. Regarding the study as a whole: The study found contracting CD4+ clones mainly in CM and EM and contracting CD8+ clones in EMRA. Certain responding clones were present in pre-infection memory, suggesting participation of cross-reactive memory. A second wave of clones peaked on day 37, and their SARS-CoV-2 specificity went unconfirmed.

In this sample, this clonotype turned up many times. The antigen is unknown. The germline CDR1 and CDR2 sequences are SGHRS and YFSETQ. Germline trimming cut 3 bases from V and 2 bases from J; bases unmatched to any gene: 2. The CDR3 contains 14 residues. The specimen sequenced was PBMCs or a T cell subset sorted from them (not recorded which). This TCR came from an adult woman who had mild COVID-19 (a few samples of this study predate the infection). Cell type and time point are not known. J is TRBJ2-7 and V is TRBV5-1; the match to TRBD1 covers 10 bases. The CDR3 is CASSSGQGAYEQYF. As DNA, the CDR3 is TGCGCCAGCAGCTCCGGACAGGGGGCCTACGAGCAGTACTTC.